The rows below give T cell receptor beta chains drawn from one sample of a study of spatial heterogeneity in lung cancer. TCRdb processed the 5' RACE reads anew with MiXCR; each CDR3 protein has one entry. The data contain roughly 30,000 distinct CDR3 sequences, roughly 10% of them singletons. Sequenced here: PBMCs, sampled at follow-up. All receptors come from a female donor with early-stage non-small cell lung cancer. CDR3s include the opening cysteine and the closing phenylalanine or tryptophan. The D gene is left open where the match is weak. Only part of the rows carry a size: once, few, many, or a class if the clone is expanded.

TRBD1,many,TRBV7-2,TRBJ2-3,TGTGCCAGCAGCTTAACAGGGGTGGATACGCAGTATTTT,CASSLTGVDTQYF
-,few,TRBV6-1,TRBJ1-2,TGTGCCAGCAGTGATTCAGGCCTAGCTAACTGTGGCTACACCTTC,CASSDSGLANCGYTF
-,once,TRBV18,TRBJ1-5,TGTGCCAGCTCACCTAAGGGAAACCGGCCCCAGCATTTT,CASSPKGNRPQHF
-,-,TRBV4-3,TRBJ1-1,TGCGCCAGCAGCCAAGGAAGGTGGGACGCGAACACTGAAGCTTTCTTT,CASSQGRWDANTEAFF
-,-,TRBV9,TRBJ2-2,TGTGCCAGCAGTGCGACTAGGGGCGGCCGGGAGCTGTTTTTT,CASSATRGGRELFF
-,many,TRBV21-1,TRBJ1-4,TGTGCCAGCAGCACACAGGGGGCGAATGAAAAACTGTTTTTT,CASSTQGANEKLFF
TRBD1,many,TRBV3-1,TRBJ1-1,TGTGCCAGCAGCCAAGATCCTCCGGGACCAGGGGGCAGGACTGAAGCTTTCTTT,CASSQDPPGPGGRTEAFF
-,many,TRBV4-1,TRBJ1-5,TGCGCCAGCAGCCAAGATCTTAGTGGTACCAATCAGCCCCAGCATTTT,CASSQDLSGTNQPQHF
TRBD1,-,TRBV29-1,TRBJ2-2,TGCAGCGTTGATTTCGTTGAGGGGGCGCTTACCGGGGAGCTGTTTTTT,CSVDFVEGALTGELFF
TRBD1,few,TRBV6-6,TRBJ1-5,TGTGCCAGCAGTATAGGACAGGACCAGCCCCAGCATTTT,CASSIGQDQPQHF
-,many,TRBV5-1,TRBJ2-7,TGCGCCAGCAGCTTGGATCGGGGATCCTACGAGCAGTACTTC,CASSLDRGSYEQYF
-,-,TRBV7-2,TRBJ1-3,TGTGCCAGCAGCTTATCACTGAGCTCTGGAAACACCATATATTTT,CASSLSLSSGNTIYF
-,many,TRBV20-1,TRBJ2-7,TGCAGTGCTAGAAGGCAGACCTACGAGCAGTACTTC,CSARRQTYEQYF